This TCR beta chain came from a study of technical replicates of blood from several donors. This clone was detected only a few times. The germline gives CDR1 SGHRS, CDR2 YFSETQ. J was trimmed by 2 bases and V by 4 bases; bases with no gene match: 5. The CDR3 length is 14 residues. The repertoire was sequenced with immunoSEQ multiplex PCR; TCRdb's copy has only in-frame clones and lacks some. The table includes approximately 59,000 clones, approximately 83% detected once. Input material: PBMCs. This receptor was identified in a human donor in good health. Some clones in this sample may be carry-over from other donors' samples. The J gene is TRBJ1-1, the V gene TRBV5-1; 7 bases line up with TRBD1. CDR3 coding DNA: TGCGCCAGCAGCATTTACAGGGGTAACACTGAAGCTTTCTTT. This translates into CASSIYRGNTEAFF.